This T cell receptor (beta chain) was sequenced in a study of control samples from healthy donors and cancer patients. Here immunoSEQ multiplex PCR was the method, and the copy in TCRdb shows in-frame clones only, minus some. The sample records 150,000 or so clones, roughly 90% being singletons. The CDR3 covers 14 residues. V lost 4 bases to trimming and J lost 10 bases; unmatched junction nucleotides: 6. Germline CDR1 and CDR2: SGHNT and YYREEE (reference sequence). The sample taken for sequencing was blood. The chain links TRBV5-4 to TRBJ1-6; 9 bases fit TRBD1. This TCR was recovered from a man under 40 in good health. As DNA, the CDR3 is TGTGCCAGCAGCACCGGGACAGGGAAATCACCCCTCCACTTT. Translation: CASSTGTGKSPLHF.